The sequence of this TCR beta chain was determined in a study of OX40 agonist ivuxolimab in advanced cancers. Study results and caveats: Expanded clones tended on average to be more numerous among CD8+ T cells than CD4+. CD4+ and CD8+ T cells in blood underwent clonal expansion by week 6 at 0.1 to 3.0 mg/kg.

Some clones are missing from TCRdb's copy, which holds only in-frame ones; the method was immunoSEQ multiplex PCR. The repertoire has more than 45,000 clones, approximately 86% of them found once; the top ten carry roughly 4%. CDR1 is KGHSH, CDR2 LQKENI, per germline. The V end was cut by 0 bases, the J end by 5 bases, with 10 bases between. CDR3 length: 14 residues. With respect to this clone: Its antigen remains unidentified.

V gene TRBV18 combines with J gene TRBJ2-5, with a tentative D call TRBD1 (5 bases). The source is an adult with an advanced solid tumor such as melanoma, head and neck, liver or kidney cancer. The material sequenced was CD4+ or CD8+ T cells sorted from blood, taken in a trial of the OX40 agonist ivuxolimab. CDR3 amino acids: CASSPPTGLETQYF. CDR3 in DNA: TGTGCCAGCTCACCACCCACAGGCTTGGAGACCCAGTACTTC.